The 15 T cell receptor beta chains reported below all come from one sample, sequenced in a study of cytomegalovirus exposure and HLA in healthy donors. PCR was performed using 60 Vbeta and 13 Jbeta primers. Here immunoSEQ multiplex PCR was the method, and the copy in TCRdb shows in-frame clones only, minus some. The profile shows roughly 140,000 clones, around 82% of them singletons. The sample comprised PBMCs. These receptors all come from a woman in her forties or fifties in good health and CMV-seropositive.

There are a few counts of this clone. The genes are TRBV7-2 and TRBJ1-6, with D uncertain. The V gene's germline CDR1 is SGHTA and CDR2 FQGNSA. Trimming stripped 4 bases from V and 0 bases from J, with 19 bases between. The CDR3 length is 19 residues. CDR3 in amino acids: CASSSEPRSGSSYNSPLHF. As DNA, the CDR3 is TGTGCCAGCAGCTCAGAGCCACGTTCCGGGAGCTCCTATAATTCACCCCTCCACTTT.

V and J are TRBV25-1 and TRBJ1-2, with D perhaps TRBD1 (6 bases). The V and J ends lost 0 bases and 3 bases respectively, with 11 bases between them. The CDR3 consists of 15 residues. Germline CDR1 reads MGHDK; CDR2 reads SYGVNS. CDR3 nucleotides: TGTGCCAGCAGTGAATATCAGGGGAACGACTATGGCTACACCTTC. Encoded protein: CASSEYQGNDYGYTF.

This rearrangement joins TRBV6-6 to TRBJ2-1, with D perhaps TRBD1 (5 bases). V gave up 5 bases and J gave up 10 bases, with 21 bases separating them. CDR3 size: 15 residues. Germline values: CDR1 MNHNY, CDR2 SVGAGI (reference sequence). CDR3 sequence: CASSVTASTFGEQFF. The CDR3, as DNA: TGTGCCAGCAGTGTGACAGCGAGTACTTTTGGGGAGCAGTTCTTC.

On this clone: The sample contains more than one DNA sequence encoding this CDR3. The gene calls are TRBV30 and TRBJ2-7, with D possibly being TRBD1 (5 bases). The CDR3 has 11 amino acids. Trimming took 3 bases from V and 3 from J, leaving 6 bases between them. Germline V gene sequence: CDR1 GTSNPN, CDR2 SVGIG (reference sequence). The CDR3 DNA follows: TGTGCCTGGAGCACAGGCTACGAGCAGTACTTC. Translated, it gives CAWSTGYEQYF.

The chain joins TRBV5-4 to TRBJ2-2, with a weak D call TRBD2 (7 bases). The CDR3 spans 16 residues. Germline CDR1 and CDR2: SGHNT and YYREEE (reference sequence). V lost 2 bases to trimming and J lost 4 bases, with 15 bases between them. The CDR3 protein is CASSLGRGGLTGELFF. In nucleotides, the CDR3 is TGTGCCAGCAGCTTAGGTCGCGGGGGCCTCACCGGGGAGCTGTTTTTT.

This chain links TRBV7-2 with TRBJ2-1, with 8 bases identical to TRBD2. Germline loops: CDR1 SGHTA, CDR2 FQGNSA. V dropped 5 bases and J dropped 6; count of bases not matched to a gene: 12. CDR3 length: 16 amino acids. The CDR3 DNA reads TGTGCCAGCAGCATCCGTCGGGCTAGCGGGTTCAATGAGCAGTTCTTC. This sequence encodes CASSIRRASGFNEQFF.

The chain couples TRBV6-5 to TRBJ1-1, with 8 positions matching TRBD1. The CDR3 covers 16 residues. The V gene's germline CDR1 is MNHEY and CDR2 SVGAGI. Losses at the gene ends were 2 bases for V and 5 bases for J; bases not matched to a gene: 10. CDR3 in amino acids: CASSYSRGPLGTEAFF. The DNA for the CDR3 is TGTGCCAGCAGTTACAGCAGGGGGCCTTTAGGGACTGAAGCTTTCTTT.

V is TRBV7-8 and J is TRBJ1-3; TRBD1 matches 9 bases. The CDR3 is made up of 15 amino acids. Per germline, CDR1 SGHVS and CDR2 FQNEAQ. Trimming took 4 bases from V and 6 from J; bases not matched to a gene: 7. The DNA for the CDR3 is TGTGCCAGCAGCTCCTACCGGGACAGGGTAAACACCATATATTTT. This codes for CASSSYRDRVNTIYF.

This chain connects TRBV7-2 to TRBJ1-3; D might be TRBD1 (5 bases). The CDR3 extends over 15 amino acids. Trimming stripped 0 bases from V and 2 bases from J, with 8 bases between. Germline values: CDR1 SGHTA, CDR2 FQGNSA. The CDR3 region has the DNA TGTGCCAGCAGCTTAGCAAGGGGAACTGGAAACACCATATATTTT. Protein sequence: CASSLARGTGNTIYF.

This clone turned up a few times. The genes are TRBV7-8 and TRBJ1-2, with a possible D match to TRBD1 (6 bases). Germline V gene lookup returns CDR1 SGHVS and CDR2 FQNEAQ. The CDR3 totals 14 residues. V lost 3 bases and J lost 4, with 12 bases in between. CDR3 loop: CASSLGRGSYGYTF. The CDR3 DNA reads as TGTGCCAGCAGCTTGGGGAGGGGGAGCTATGGCTACACCTTC.

The J gene is TRBJ1-2, the V gene TRBV6-5, with 8 positions matching TRBD1. The CDR3 contains 15 residues. Germline assignment: CDR1 MNHEY and CDR2 SVGAGI. V was pared by 6 bases and J by 4 bases, with 10 bases of the junction left unmatched. The CDR3 DNA reads as TGTGCCAGCAGCAACACCCTCACAGGGGGCTATGGCTACACCTTC. This translates into CASSNTLTGGYGYTF.

V and J are TRBV7-9 and TRBJ2-4; perhaps TRBD2 as D (5 bases). CDR3 length equals 14 residues. V shed 0 bases and J shed 8 bases, with 11 bases lying between them. Germline CDR1 is SEHNR and CDR2 is FQNEAQ (reference sequence). CDR3 nucleotide sequence: TGTGCCAGCAGCTTAGCAGGGAGTGGGGACATTCAGTACTTC. Protein: CASSLAGSGDIQYF.

This clone was detected only a few times. CDR3 sequence (DNA): TGCGCCAGCAGTGACGGCGGTACCGGGGCCAACGTCCTGACTTTC. As protein: CASSDGGTGANVLTF. This rearrangement joins TRBV10-1 to TRBJ2-6; D ambiguous. This CDR3 region has 15 residues. V was trimmed by 3 bases and J by 4 bases, leaving 10 bases between them. Per germline, CDR1 WNHNN and CDR2 SYGVQD (reference sequence).

For the CDR3, the DNA is TGTGCCAGCAGCCAAAGTGGACTAGCGGGGGGGGCTTCAAACATTCAGTACTTC. Its protein is CASSQSGLAGGASNIQYF. The rearrangement joins TRBV13 to TRBJ2-4; 15 bases are shared with TRBD2. The CDR3 consists of 18 residues. With V trimmed by 5 bases and J by 6 bases, 11 bases remained unmatched. CDR1 PRHDT and CDR2 FYEKMQ come from the germline V gene (reference sequence).

This chain joins TRBV5-4 and TRBJ2-1, with D possibly matching TRBD2 (6 bases). CDR1 is SGHNT and CDR2 is YYREEE in the germline V gene (reference sequence). The CDR3 has 12 amino acids. Deletions cut 0 bases from V and 9 bases from J, with 7 bases between. The CDR3 bases are TGTGCCAGCAGCTTGGCGGGGGTTGAGCAGTTCTTC. This encodes CASSLAGVEQFF. Complete variable domain (other parts from reference TRBV5-4 and TRBJ2-1): ETGVTQSPTHLIKTRGQQVTLRCSSQSGHNTVSWYQQALGQGPQFIFQYYREEENGRGNFPPRFSGLQFPNYSSELNVNALELDDSALYLCASSLAGVEQFFGPGTRLTVL.